There are many counts of the clone carrying this T cell receptor beta chain. The antigen is not known. This entry is derived from a study of Tregs in tolerant kidney transplant recipients. Study findings and constraints: This study did not directly address biological reproducibility. The most relevant donor-specific Treg TCRbeta repertoire apparently came from expansion with activated donor B cells. Findings come from small patient numbers and require larger validation.

Some clones are missing from TCRdb's copy, which holds only in-frame ones; the method was immunoSEQ multiplex PCR. This table holds 110,000 or so clones, 92% found once. This CDR3 has 14 amino acids. V lost 4 bases to trimming and J lost 7 bases; unmatched junction nucleotides: 7. CDR1 is SNHLY, CDR2 FYNNEI, per germline. The chain recombines TRBV2 with TRBJ1-5; 7 nucleotides match TRBD1. The sequence came from a human donor in good health. Sequencing input: CD4+ T cells from blood. CDR3 nucleotide sequence: TGTGCCAGCAGTGGGCGACAGGGCGGGCAGCCCCAGCATTTT. Translation: CASSGRQGGQPQHF.